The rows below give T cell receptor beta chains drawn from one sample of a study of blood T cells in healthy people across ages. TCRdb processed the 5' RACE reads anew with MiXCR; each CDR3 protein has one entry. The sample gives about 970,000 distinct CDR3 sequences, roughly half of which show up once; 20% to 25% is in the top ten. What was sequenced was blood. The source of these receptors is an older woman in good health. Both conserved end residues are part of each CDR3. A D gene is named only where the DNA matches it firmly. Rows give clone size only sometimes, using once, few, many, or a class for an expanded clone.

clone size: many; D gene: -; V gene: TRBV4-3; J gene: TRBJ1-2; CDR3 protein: CASSQDLTGANYGYTF; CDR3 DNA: TGCGCCAGCAGCCAAGATCTTACAGGAGCTAACTATGGCTACACCTTC
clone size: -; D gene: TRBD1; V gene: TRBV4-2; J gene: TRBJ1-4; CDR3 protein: CASSYDRELFF; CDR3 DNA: TGTGCCAGCAGCTACGACAGGGAGTTGTTTTTT
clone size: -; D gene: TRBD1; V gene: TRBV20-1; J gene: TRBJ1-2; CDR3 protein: CSALDRGQIYGYTF; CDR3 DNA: TGCAGTGCTTTGGACAGGGGGCAGATCTATGGCTACACCTTC
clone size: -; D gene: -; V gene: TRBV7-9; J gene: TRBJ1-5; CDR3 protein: CASSLAFGNGNQPQHF; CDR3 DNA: TGTGCCAGCAGCTTAGCTTTTGGGAATGGCAATCAGCCCCAGCATTTT
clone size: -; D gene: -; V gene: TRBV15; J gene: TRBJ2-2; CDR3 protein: CATATSTSNTGELFF; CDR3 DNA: TGTGCCACAGCAACTAGCACTTCGAACACCGGGGAGCTGTTTTTT
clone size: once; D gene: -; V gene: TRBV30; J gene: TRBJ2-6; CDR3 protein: CAWSVRSGARPKAGANVLTF; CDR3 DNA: TGTGCCTGGAGTGTCCGGTCCGGGGCCCGGCCCAAAGCTGGGGCCAACGTCCTGACTTTC
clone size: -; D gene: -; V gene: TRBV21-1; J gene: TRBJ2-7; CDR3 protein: CASSKGGVGEQYF; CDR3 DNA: TGTGCCAGCAGCAAAGGGGGCGTAGGCGAGCAGTACTTC
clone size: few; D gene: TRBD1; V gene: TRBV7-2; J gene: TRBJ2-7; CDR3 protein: CASSLAGQGRIYEQYF; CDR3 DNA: TGTGCCAGCAGCTTAGCGGGACAGGGAAGAATCTACGAGCAGTACTTC
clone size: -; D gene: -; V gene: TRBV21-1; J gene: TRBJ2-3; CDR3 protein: CASKNGTSSPRYSTDTQYF; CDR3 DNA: TGTGCCAGCAAGAACGGGACATCAAGCCCTCGCTATAGCACAGATACGCAGTATTTT
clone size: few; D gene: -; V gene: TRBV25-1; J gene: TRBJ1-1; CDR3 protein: CASSPGTGNTEAFF; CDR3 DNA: TGTGCCAGCAGTCCGGGGACGGGGAACACTGAAGCTTTCTTT
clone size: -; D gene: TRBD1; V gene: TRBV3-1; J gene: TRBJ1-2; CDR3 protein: CASSRSLTGSGYTF; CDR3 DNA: TGTGCCAGCAGCCGTAGTTTGACAGGGAGCGGCTACACCTTC
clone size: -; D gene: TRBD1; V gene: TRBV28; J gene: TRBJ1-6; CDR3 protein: CASSLTGKNSPLHF; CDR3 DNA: TGTGCCAGCAGTCTGACAGGGAAGAATTCACCCCTCCACTTT
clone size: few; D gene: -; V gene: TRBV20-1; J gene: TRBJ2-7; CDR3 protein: CSASPRLTSSYEQYF; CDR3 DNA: TGCAGTGCTAGCCCCCGACTAACGAGCTCCTACGAGCAGTACTTC
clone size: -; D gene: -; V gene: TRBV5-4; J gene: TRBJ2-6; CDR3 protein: CASSFDMAGANVLTF; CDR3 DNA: TGTGCCAGCAGCTTTGATATGGCCGGGGCCAACGTCCTGACTTTC